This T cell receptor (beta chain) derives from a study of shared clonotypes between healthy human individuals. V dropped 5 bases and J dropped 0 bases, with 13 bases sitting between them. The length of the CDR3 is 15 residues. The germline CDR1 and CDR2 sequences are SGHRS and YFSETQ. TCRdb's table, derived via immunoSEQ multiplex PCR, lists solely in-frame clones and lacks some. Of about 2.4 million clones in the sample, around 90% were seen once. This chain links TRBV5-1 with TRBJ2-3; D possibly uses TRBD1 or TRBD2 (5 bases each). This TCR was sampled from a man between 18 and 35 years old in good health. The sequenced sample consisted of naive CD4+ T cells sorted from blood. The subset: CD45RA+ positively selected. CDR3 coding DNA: TGCGCCAGCAGACGGCCGGGGCCTAGCACAGATACGCAGTATTTT. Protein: CASRRPGPSTDTQYF.